This T cell receptor beta chain was identified during a study of cytotoxic CD8 clonotypes in ibrutinib-treated CLL (dated by TCRdb to the early 2020s). About the study as a whole: The cohort was composed of under 12 relapsed/refractory and around 14 treatment-naive patients; IGHV unmutated status was identified in under 18 patients. Every sample from remission and from progressive disease was obtained while the patients were still on ibrutinib. Longitudinal samples were obtainable from about 30% of the roughly 90 participants in the trial. The response samples were drawn at a median of roughly twelve months into treatment, with a range of about 6 to 36 months. Cryopreserved peripheral blood mononuclear cells were collected at three points: before therapy, at response, and at either sustained remission or disease progression. Samples averaged 255,043 productive templates and roughly 86,000 productive rearrangements. Responses were partial in about 25 patients and complete in 2; after median approximately 67 months follow-up, roughly 14 stayed in remission and approximately 12 progressed. Study-level results and caveats: Clonality rose at ibrutinib response, remained stable during sustained remission, and dropped back toward baseline at progression. Baseline clonality exceeded that of age-matched healthy donors and correlated strongly with circulating CD8+ T-cell counts. Sustained-remission and progressing patients did not have matched sampling times, and lymph node repertoires were not examined. Public clonotypes were found to be uncommon and were observed to contract or remain stable during treatment; the increase in clonality was shown to reflect expansion of private clonotypes at ibrutinib response.

The goal of deep resolution MiSeq sequencing was a depth between 1 in 1 million and 1 in 200,000 T cells, and coverage averaged 10x per clonotype. The immunoSEQ hsTCRB Kit was used to generate TCR beta libraries. The original methods were these. The data were analyzed with ImmunoSEQ Analyzer and ImmunoSEQ Data Assistant, and V, D and J gene assignments followed IMGT definitions. Clonality was computed as one minus normalized Shannon entropy of productive rearrangement frequencies, ranging from 0 to 1. Public clonotype analysis was restricted to overrepresented clonotypes comprising at least 0.05% of each patient's repertoire. Repertoires from more than ten age-matched healthy donors in immuneACCESS were used as clonality controls. TCRdb mirrors the immuneACCESS table, restricted to in-frame sequences. Some clones are absent from its copies; in checked studies, under half trace to an unresolved V gene, and the reason for the others is unknown. V and J calls and clone size are as listed in that table; D and trimming were resolved from the DNA. Across this sample there are 110,000 to 150,000 clones, with 79% seen only once. The ten biggest clones cover over 10% of the sample.

A remark on this clone: The specificity of this receptor is unknown. Base qualities are not recorded, but no much larger clone differs from it by a single base.

Interpreted using the paper, the time point label stands for: about 11 months on ibrutinib. For TCR beta library preparation, roughly 1.8 micrograms of genomic DNA was extracted from cryopreserved PBMCs. High-throughput TCR beta sequencing was performed on longitudinal blood samples from CLL patients receiving ibrutinib monotherapy. The patients took part in an open-label, single-center phase 2 trial of ibrutinib monotherapy. V ends up 4 bases short and J 2 bases short, with an unmatched junction base count of 4. From a lookup of the germline V gene, CDR1 and CDR2 are SGHRS and YFSETQ. The CDR3 holds 14 amino acids from the cysteine to the phenylalanine. Here the CDR3 DNA is all that survives: 42 bases in frame from base 1.

The sequence joins TRBV5-1 to TRBJ2-3, with 7 central nucleotides matching TRBD2. The specimen was PBMCs, collected after 12 months of ibrutinib treatment. The clonotype originates from a human donor with chronic lymphocytic leukemia. The nucleotide sequence reads TGCGCCAGCAGCGGGACTAAACCCACAGATACGCAGTATTTT. The resulting protein is CASSGTKPTDTQYF.